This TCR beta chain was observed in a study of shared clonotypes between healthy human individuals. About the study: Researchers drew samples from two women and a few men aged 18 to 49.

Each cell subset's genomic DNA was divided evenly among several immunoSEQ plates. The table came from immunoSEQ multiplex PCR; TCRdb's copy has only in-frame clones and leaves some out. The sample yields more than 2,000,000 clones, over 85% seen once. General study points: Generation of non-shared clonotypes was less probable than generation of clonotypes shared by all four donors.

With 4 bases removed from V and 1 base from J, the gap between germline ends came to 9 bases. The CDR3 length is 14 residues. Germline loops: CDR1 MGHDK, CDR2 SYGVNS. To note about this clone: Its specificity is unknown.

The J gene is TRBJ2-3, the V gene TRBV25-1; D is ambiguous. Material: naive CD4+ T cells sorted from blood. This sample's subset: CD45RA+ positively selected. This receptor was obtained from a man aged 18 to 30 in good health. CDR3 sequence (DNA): TGTGCCAGCAGTGTCCAGCAAGGCACAGATACGCAGTATTTT. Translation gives CASSVQQGTDTQYF.